The subject of this entry is one TCR beta chain. This table comes from immunoSEQ multiplex PCR, and its TCRdb copy is limited to in-frame clones, with some not included. Of tens of thousands of clones in the sample, roughly two thirds were seen once. This sample stems from a study of radiotherapy plus CTLA-4 blockade in lung cancer. Trimming removed 5 bases from V and 4 bases from J, with 14 bases in between. The CDR3 has 14 amino acids. Looked up from germline, CDR1 is SGHTA and CDR2 is FQGNSA. The clonotype was recovered from a human donor with non-small cell lung cancer who had a complete response to radiotherapy plus ipilimumab. The chain joins TRBV7-2 to TRBJ1-2; D is possibly TRBD1 (6 bases). Sequences were derived from peripheral blood, sampled from a patient treated with radiotherapy plus ipilimumab. CDR3 amino acids: CASSNNRARYGYTF. The CDR3 DNA reads TGTGCCAGCAGCAACAACAGGGCGCGCTATGGCTACACCTTC.